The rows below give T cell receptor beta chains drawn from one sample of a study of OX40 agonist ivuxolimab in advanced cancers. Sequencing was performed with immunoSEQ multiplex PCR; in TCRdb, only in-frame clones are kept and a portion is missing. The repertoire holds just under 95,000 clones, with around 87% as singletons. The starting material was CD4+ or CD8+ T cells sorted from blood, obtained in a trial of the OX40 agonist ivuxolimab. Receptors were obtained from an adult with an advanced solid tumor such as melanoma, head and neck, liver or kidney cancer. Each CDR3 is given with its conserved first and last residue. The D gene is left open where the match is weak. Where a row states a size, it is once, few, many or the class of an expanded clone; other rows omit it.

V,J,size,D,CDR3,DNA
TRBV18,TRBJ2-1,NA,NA,CASSPRSSSYNEQFF,TGTGCCAGCTCACCGCGGTCGAGCTCCTACAATGAGCAGTTCTTC
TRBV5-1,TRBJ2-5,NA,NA,CASSLVAGMGETQYF,TGCGCCAGCAGCTTGGTTGCGGGGATGGGGGAGACCCAGTACTTC
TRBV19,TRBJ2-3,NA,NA,CASSSGWDTQYF,TGTGCCAGTAGTAGCGGGTGGGATACGCAGTATTTT
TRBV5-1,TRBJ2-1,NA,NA,CASSQTQGSNEQFF,TGCGCCAGCAGCCAGACCCAGGGGAGCAATGAGCAGTTCTTC
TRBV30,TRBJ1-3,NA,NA,CAWSVGQIGNTIYF,TGTGCCTGGAGTGTGGGGCAGATAGGAAACACCATATATTTT
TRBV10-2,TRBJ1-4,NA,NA,CASSVWATNEKLFF,TGCGCCAGCAGTGTATGGGCAACTAATGAAAAACTGTTTTTT
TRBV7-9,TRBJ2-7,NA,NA,CASSFSGQPSF,TGTGCCAGCAGCTTCTCAGGACAGCCTAGCTTC
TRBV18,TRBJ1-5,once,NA,CASSPRGQGNQPQHF,TGTGCCAGCTCACCACGAGGGCAGGGAAATCAGCCCCAGCATTTT
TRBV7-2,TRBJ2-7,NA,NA,CASSLQSSYEQYF,TGTGCCAGCAGCTTACAGAGCTCCTACGAGCAGTACTTC
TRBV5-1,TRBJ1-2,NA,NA,CASSLDPGQPNYGYTF,TGCGCCAGCAGCTTGGATCCCGGACAGCCTAACTATGGCTACACCTTC
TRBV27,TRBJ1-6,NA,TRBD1,CASTITGDSSPLHF,TGTGCCAGCACCATTACCGGGGACAGTTCACCCCTCCACTTT
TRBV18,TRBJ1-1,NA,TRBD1,CASRMTGANTEAFF,TGTGCCAGCCGGATGACAGGGGCGAACACTGAAGCTTTCTTT
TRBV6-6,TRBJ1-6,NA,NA,CASSPSGTTSPLHF,TGTGCCAGCAGTCCATCCGGGACAACTTCACCCCTCCACTTT
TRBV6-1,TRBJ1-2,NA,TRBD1,CASSEIDRVFTTSQWFGYTF,TGTGCCAGCAGTGAAATCGACAGGGTTTTTACCACCTCCCAATGGTTCGGCTACACCTTC
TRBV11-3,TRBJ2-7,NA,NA,CASSLDSHRSYEQYF,TGTGCCAGCAGCTTAGATAGTCACCGTTCCTACGAGCAGTACTTC